This T cell receptor (beta chain) was retrieved from a study of T cells in Graves' hyperthyroidism and ophthalmopathy. From RNA transcripts, TCR beta CDR3 regions were amplified. HTBI primers drove first-round RT-PCR of the TCR CDR3. TCRdb used MiXCR to reprocess the multiplex PCR reads, holding one entry per CDR3 protein. Of around 250,000 distinct CDR3 sequences detected, roughly 15% appear once; the ten largest clones hold less than 15%. CDR1 and CDR2 from the germline V gene are DFQATT and SNEGSKA (reference sequence). This CDR3 has 13 amino acids. The V and J ends lost 3 bases and 3 bases respectively, with 12 bases between them. This clonotype was seen repeatedly, ten times or more.

The receptor's source is a woman aged 40 to 50 with Graves' hyperthyroidism that later progressed to Graves' ophthalmopathy. The genes are TRBV20-1 and TRBJ2-7; D might be TRBD1 (6 bases). The material sequenced was blood. Written as DNA, the CDR3 is TGCAGTGCTAGGCCGGACAGTCGCTACGAGCAGTACTTC. Encoded protein: CSARPDSRYEQYF.